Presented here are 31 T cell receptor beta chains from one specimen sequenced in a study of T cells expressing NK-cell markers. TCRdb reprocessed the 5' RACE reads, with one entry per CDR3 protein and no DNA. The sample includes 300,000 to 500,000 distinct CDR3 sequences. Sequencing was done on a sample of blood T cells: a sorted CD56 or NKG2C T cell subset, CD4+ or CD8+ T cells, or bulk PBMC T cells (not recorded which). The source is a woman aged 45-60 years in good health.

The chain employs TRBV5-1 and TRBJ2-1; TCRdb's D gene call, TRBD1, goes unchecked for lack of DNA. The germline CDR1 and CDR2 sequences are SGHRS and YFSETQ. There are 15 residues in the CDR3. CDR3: CASSLGQTVNNEQFF.

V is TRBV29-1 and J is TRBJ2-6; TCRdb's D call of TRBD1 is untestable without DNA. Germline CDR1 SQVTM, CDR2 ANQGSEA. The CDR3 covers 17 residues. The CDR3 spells CSVVTDRGPPGANVLTF. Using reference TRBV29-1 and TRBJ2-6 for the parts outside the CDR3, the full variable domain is SAVISQKPSRDICQRGTSLTIQCQVDSQVTMMFWYRQQPGQSLTLIATANQGSEATYESGFVIDKFPISRPNLTFSTLTVSNMSPEDSSIYLCSVVTDRGPPGANVLTFGAGSRLTVL.

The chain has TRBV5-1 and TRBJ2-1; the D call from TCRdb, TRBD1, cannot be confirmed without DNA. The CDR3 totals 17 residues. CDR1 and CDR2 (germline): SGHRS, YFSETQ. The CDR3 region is CASSLEGQLVSYNEQFF.

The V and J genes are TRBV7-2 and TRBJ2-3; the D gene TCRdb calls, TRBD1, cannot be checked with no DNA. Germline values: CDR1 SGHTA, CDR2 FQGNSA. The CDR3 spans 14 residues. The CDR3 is CASSPKQGRDTQYF.

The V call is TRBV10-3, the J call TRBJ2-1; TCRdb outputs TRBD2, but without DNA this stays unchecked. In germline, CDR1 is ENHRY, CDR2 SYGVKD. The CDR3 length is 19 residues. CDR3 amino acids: CAISEFGLAGGQLNNEQFF.

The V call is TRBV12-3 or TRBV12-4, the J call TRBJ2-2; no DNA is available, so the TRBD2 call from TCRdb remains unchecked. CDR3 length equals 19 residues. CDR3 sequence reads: CASIGRALRRPANTGELFF.

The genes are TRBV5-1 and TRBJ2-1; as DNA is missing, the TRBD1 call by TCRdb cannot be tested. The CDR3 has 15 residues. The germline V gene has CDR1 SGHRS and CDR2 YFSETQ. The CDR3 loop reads CASSLDTPFYNEQFF.

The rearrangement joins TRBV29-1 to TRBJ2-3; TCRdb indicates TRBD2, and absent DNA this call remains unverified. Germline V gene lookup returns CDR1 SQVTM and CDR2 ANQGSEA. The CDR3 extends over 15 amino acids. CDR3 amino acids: CSAGPASGSKDTQYF.

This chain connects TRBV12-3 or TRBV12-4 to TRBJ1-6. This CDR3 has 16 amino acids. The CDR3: CASARGRSSYNSPLHF.

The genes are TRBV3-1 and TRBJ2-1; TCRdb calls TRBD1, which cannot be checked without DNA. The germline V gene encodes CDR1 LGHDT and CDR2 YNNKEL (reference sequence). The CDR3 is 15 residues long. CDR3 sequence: CASSQTDRGDNEQFF.

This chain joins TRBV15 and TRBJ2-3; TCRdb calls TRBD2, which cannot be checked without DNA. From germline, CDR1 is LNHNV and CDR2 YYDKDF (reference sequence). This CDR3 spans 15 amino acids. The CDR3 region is CATSLLAGGLDTQYF.

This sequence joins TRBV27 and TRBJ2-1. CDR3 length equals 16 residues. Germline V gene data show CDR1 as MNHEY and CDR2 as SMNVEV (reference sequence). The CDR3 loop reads CASRGLGPPSYNEQFF.

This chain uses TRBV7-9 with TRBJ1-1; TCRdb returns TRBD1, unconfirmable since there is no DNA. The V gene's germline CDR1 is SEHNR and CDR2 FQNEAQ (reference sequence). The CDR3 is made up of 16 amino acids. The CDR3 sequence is CASSPTSGGADPEAFF.

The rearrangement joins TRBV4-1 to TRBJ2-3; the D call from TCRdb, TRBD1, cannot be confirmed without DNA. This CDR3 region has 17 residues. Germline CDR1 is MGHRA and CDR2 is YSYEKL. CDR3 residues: CASSQIGQAKQGDTQYF.

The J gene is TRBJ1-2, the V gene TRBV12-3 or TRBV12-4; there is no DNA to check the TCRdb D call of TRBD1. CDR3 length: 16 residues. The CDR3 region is CASSWGTPRAPGGYTF.

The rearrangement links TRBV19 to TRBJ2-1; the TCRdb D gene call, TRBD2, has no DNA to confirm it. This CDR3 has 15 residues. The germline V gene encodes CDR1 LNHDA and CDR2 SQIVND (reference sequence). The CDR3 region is CASSPTTSGYNEQFF.

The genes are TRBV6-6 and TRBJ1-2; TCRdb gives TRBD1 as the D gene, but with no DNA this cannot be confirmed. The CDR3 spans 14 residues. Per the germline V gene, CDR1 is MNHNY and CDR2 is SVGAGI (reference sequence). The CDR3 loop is CASRDSRTNYGYTF.

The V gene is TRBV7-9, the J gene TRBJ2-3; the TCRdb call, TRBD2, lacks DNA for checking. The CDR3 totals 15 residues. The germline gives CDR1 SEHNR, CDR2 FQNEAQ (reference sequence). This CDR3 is CASSPWEGGMNTQYF. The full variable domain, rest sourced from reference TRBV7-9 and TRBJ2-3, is DTGVSQNPRHKITKRGQNVTFRCDPISEHNRLYWYRQTLGQGPEFLTYFQNEAQLEKSRLLSDRFSAERPKGSFSTLEIQRTEQGDSAMYLCASSPWEGGMNTQYFGPGTRLTVL.

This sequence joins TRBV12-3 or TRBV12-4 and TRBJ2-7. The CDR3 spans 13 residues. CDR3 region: CASSLKGSHEQYF.

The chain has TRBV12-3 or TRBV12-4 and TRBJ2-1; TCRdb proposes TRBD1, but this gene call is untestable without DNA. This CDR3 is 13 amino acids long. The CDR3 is CASALRRDNEQFF.

The CDR3: CASSLVGRSGEKLFF. The chain combines TRBV7-8 with TRBJ1-4; without DNA, the TCRdb call of TRBD1 cannot be checked. This CDR3 contains 15 residues. In germline, CDR1 is SGHVS, CDR2 FQNEAQ.

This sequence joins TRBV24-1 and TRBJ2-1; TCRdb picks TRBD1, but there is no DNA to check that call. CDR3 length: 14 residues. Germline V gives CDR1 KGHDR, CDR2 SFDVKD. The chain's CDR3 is CATRGQGVHNEQFF.

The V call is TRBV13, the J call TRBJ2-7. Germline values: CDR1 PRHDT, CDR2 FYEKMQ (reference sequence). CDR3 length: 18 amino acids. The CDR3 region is CASSFGQRWGLSSYEQYF.

CDR3 residues: CASSELAASYNEQFF. The chain joins TRBV2 to TRBJ2-1; TCRdb lists TRBD2, though no DNA is available to test this call. Germline assignment: CDR1 SNHLY and CDR2 FYNNEI. This CDR3 is 15 amino acids long.

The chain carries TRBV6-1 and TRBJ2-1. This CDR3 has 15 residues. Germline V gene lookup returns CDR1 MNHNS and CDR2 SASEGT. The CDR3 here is CASSGNSFSYNEQFF.

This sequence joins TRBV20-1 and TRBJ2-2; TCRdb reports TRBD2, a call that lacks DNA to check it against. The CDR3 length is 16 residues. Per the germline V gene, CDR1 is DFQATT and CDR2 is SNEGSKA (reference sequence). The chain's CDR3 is CSARETSGISTGELFF.

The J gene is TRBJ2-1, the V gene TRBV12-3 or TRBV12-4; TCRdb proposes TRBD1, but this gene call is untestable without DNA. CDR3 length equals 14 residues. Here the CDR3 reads CASTPGGAQNEQFF.

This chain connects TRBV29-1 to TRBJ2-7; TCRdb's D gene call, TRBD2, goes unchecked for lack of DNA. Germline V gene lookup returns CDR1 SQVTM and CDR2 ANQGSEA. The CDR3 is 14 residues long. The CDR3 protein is CSVVVGPTTYEQYF.

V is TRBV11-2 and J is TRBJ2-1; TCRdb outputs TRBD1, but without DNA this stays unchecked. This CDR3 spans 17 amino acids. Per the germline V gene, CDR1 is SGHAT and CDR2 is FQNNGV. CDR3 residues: CASSRRIDPAHLNEQFF. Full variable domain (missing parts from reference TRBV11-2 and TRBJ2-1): EAGVAQSPRYKIIEKRQSVAFWCNPISGHATLYWYQQILGQGPKLLIQFQNNGVVDDSQLPKDRFSAERLKGVDSTLKIQPAKLEDSAVYLCASSRRIDPAHLNEQFFGPGTRLTVL.

The CDR3 loop reads CASSLAKGDPLQETQYF. The chain links TRBV5-1 to TRBJ2-5; the D call from TCRdb, TRBD1, cannot be confirmed without DNA. The CDR3 is 17 residues long. Looked up from germline, CDR1 is SGHRS and CDR2 is YFSETQ.

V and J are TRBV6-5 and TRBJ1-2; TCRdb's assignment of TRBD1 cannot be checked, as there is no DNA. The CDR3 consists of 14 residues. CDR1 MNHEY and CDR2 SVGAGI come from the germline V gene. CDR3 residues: CASSSRGLSLGYTF.